This T cell receptor beta chain is drawn from a study of blood T cell repertoires in COVID-19. Study at large: Sources were T cells, B-cell-depleted T cells, or PBMCs; the material itself was cDNA or gDNA.

Adults between about 18 and 95 years of age took part from 20 to 25 US areas. Self-reported history from a screening survey and questionnaire set each donor's cohort. Before being deemed recovered, Cohort 3 donors had two negative PCRs, clearance, or symptom resolution. This clone was recorded once. The V gene's germline CDR1 is SGHNT and CDR2 YYREEE (reference sequence). The trim removed 5 bases at V and 8 bases at J, leaving 15 bases unmatched. The CDR3 totals 15 residues. Repertoires were generated with immunoSEQ multiplex PCR, while TCRdb's copy carries only in-frame clones and drops some. The sample lists about 250,000 clones, 86% occurring once.

The chain joins TRBV5-4 to TRBJ1-2; 7 bases are a match to TRBD1. The clonotype comes from a man between 35 and 55 years old who had recovered from COVID-19. Sequencing input: PBMCs or T cells enriched from blood (not recorded which). CDR3: CASRITGERVGGYTF. CDR3 sequence (DNA): TGTGCCAGCAGGATAACAGGGGAAAGGGTAGGGGGCTACACCTTC.